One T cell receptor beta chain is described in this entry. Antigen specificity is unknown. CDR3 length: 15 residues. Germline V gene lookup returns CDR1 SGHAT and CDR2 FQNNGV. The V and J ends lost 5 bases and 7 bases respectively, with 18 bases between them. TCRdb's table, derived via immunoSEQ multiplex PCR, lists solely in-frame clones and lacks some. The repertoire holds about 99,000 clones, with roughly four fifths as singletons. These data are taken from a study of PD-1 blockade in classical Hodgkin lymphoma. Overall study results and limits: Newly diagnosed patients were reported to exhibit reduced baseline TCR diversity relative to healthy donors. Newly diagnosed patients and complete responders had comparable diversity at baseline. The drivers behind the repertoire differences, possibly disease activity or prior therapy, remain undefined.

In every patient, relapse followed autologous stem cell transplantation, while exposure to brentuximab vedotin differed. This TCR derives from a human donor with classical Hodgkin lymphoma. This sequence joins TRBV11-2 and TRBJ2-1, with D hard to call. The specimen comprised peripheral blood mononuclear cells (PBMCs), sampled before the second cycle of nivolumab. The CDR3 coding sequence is TGTGCCAGCAGCGACCCGAGAATAGGTAGGAATGAGCAGTTCTTC. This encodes CASSDPRIGRNEQFF.